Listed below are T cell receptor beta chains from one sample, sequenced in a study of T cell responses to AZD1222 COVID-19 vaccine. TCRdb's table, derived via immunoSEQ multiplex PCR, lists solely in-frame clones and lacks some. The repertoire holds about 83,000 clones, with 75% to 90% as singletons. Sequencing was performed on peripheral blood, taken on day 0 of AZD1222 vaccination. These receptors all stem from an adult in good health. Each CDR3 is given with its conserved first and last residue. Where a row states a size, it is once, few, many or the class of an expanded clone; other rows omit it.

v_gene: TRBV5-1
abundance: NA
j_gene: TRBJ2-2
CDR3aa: CASSVENRAGTGELFF

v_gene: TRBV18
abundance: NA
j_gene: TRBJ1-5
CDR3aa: CASSPPSGQGGNQPQHF

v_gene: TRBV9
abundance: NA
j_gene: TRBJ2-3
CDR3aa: CASSLGGLGVDTQYF

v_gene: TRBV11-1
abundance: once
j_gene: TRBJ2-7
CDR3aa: CASSSMVTYEQYF

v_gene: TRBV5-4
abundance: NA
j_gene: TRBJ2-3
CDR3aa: CASSGKAGATTDTQYF

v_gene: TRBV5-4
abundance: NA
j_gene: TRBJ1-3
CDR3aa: CASSFDNTIYF

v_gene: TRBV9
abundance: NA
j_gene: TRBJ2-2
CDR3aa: CASSVNAGVPGELFF

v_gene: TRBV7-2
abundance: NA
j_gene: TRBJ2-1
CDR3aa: CASSLGLAGGDEQFF

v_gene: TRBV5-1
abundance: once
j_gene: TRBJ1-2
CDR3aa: CASSPHRDRYDYTF

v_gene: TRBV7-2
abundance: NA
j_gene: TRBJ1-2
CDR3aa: CASGKDSNYGYTF

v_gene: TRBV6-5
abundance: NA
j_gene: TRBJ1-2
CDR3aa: CASSYETYGGYTF

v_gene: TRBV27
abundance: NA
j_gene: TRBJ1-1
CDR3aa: CASSKTTRTGGRTEAFF

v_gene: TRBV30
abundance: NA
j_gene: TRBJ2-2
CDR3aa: CAWSDGGELFF

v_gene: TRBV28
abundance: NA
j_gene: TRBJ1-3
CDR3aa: CASTLTGAISGNTIYF

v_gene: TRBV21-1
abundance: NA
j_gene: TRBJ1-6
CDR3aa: CASSLDRPSDSPLHF

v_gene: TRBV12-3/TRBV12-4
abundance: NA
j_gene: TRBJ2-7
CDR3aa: CASSLGQGGQYF

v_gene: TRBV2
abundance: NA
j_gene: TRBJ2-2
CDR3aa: CASREPGQGASGELFF

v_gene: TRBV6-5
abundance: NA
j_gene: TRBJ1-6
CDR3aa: CASTPTGRESPLHF

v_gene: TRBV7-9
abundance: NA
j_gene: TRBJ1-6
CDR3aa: CASSFGTGGTYNSPLHF

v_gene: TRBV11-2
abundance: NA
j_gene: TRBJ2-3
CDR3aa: CASSLGLPRDTQYF

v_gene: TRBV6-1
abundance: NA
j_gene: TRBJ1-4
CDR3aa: CASSEPGRPNEKLFF

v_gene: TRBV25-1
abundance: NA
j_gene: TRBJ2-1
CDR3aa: CASLPWGYNEQFF

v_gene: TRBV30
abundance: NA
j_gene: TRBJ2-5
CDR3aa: CAWGTGGRGETQYF

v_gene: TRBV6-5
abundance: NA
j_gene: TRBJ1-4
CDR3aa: CASSYTWDSNEKLFF

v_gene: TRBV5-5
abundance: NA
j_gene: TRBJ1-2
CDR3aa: CASSSLGQVPYGYTF

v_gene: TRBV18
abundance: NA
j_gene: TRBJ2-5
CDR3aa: CASSPAVEETQYF

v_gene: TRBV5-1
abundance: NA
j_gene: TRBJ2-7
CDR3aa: CASSSAYEQYF

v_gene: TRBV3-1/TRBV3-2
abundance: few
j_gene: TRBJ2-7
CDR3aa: CASSPGASYEQYF

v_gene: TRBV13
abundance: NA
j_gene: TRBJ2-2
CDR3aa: CASSSVGTGELFF

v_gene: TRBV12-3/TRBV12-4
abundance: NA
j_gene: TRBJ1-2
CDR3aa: CASGTAGYGYTF

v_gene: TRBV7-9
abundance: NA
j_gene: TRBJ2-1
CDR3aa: CASLKDSRDNEQFF

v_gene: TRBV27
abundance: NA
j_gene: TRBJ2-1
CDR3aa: CASRTGNYNEQFF

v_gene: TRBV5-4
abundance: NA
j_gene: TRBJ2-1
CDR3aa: CASSWTSGRGRKQFF